Each of the 17 T cell receptor beta chains below was sequenced from the same sample in a study of T cell responses to AZD1222 COVID-19 vaccine. Assay used: immunoSEQ multiplex PCR; TCRdb lists only in-frame clones, some missing. The table has fewer than 150,000 clones, approximately 84% seen once. The sequenced sample was peripheral blood, obtained on day 0 of AZD1222 vaccination. Receptors were obtained from an adult in good health.

The V call is TRBV30, the J call TRBJ1-5; 7 bases are shared with TRBD1. Germline CDR1 GTSNPN, CDR2 SVGIG (reference sequence). V trimming: 0 bases; J trimming: 4 bases; junction bases outside the gene matches: 6. This CDR3 comprises 15 residues. CDR3 in amino acids: CAWSVKGQPNQPQHF. The CDR3 bases are TGTGCCTGGAGTGTTAAGGGACAGCCAAATCAGCCCCAGCATTTT.

As DNA, the CDR3 is TGTGCCAGCAGAGGGACAGGGGCTGTTCTGCCCCAGCATTTT. Amino acid sequence: CASRGTGAVLPQHF. This rearrangement joins TRBV28 to TRBJ1-5, with 10 bases matching TRBD1. J lost 9 bases, V lost 6 bases, and 8 bases had no gene match. The CDR3 contains 14 residues. Germline values: CDR1 MDHEN, CDR2 SYDVKM.

The chain is built from TRBV15 and TRBJ1-1; D is uncertain. V was trimmed by 0 bases and J by 2 bases, leaving 7 bases between them. The CDR3 has 14 amino acids. Germline CDR1 and CDR2: LNHNV and YYDKDF (reference sequence). CDR3 loop: CATSREVANTEAFF. The CDR3 nucleotides read TGTGCCACCAGCAGAGAGGTGGCAAACACTGAAGCTTTCTTT.

V gene TRBV7-8 combines with J gene TRBJ1-5; 10 bases map to TRBD1. CDR1 SGHVS and CDR2 FQNEAQ come from the germline V gene. Losses at the gene ends were 4 bases for V and 0 bases for J; bases not matched to a gene: 6. The length of the CDR3 is 17 residues. In DNA form, the CDR3 reads TGTGCCAGCAGCTCTCAGACAGGGGGCTATAGCAATCAGCCCCAGCATTTT. Translated: CASSSQTGGYSNQPQHF. Supplemented by reference TRBV7-8 and TRBJ1-5, the full variable domain reads GAGVSQSPRYKVAKRGQDVALRCDPISGHVSLFWYQQALGQGPEFLTYFQNEAQLDKSGLPSDRFFAERPEGSVSTLKIQRTQQEDSAVYLCASSSQTGGYSNQPQHFGDGTRLSIL.

The chain couples TRBV27 to TRBJ1-4; 11 bases agree with TRBD1. V lost 6 bases and J lost 8; bases outside the gene matches: 8. This CDR3 has 15 amino acids. Germline V lookup: CDR1 MNHEY, CDR2 SMNVEV (reference sequence). The CDR3 DNA sequence: TGTGCCAGCAGCGACCTGGGACAGGGGGGCGAAAAACTGTTTTTT. This encodes CASSDLGQGGEKLFF.

V gene TRBV9 combines with J gene TRBJ1-1; D might be TRBD1 (5 bases). Germline V gene sequence: CDR1 SGDLS, CDR2 YYNGEE. The CDR3 length is 14 residues. Trimming removed 3 bases at V and 1 base at J, with 10 bases between. The CDR3 DNA sequence: TGTGCCAGCAGCGCGGGGGGTACGAACACTGAAGCTTTCTTT. As protein: CASSAGGTNTEAFF.

This chain uses TRBV28 with TRBJ1-2, with 10 bases fitting TRBD1. The CDR3 spans 16 residues. J lost 5 bases, V lost 6 bases, and 12 bases had no gene match. Germline CDR1 is MDHEN and CDR2 is SYDVKM. The CDR3 DNA reads TGTGCCAGCAGGGCCGGGACAGGGGCTCTCTTTTATGGCTACACCTTC. Its translation: CASRAGTGALFYGYTF.

The chain links TRBV4-1 to TRBJ1-2; unclear D gene. CDR3 length equals 14 residues. CDR1 is MGHRA, CDR2 YSYEKL, per germline. V lost 1 base, J lost 0 bases, and 6 bases lay in between. CDR3 bases: TGCGCCAGCAGCCAAGTAGGTCCTAACTATGGCTACACCTTC. This encodes CASSQVGPNYGYTF.

The chain is built from TRBV28 and TRBJ1-5, with D uncertain. The CDR3 length is 13 residues. V gave up 6 bases and J gave up 3 bases, with 9 bases separating them. Looked up from germline, CDR1 is MDHEN and CDR2 is SYDVKM. The CDR3 DNA reads as TGTGCCAGCAGGCGCGACAACAATCAGCCCCAGCATTTT. It translates to CASRRDNNQPQHF.

About this clone: A read error is possible here, since a much larger clone lies one base away. The chain couples TRBV28 to TRBJ2-1; the D is unclear. This CDR3 is 13 amino acids long. The ends were cut back, 5 bases at V and 0 bases at J, with 5 bases in the middle. Germline V gene lookup returns CDR1 MDHEN and CDR2 SYDVKM. CDR3 sequence reads: CASSASSYNEQFF. In DNA, the CDR3 is TGTGCCAGCAGTGCGAGCTCCTACAATGAGCAGTTCTTC.

Of note for this clone: Other nucleotide sequences in the sample specify the same CDR3. The chain is built from TRBV6-2 or TRBV6-3 and TRBJ2-7, with D tentatively TRBD2 (6 bases). The CDR3 is made up of 13 amino acids. From germline, CDR1 is MNHEY and CDR2 SVGEGT. Trimming pared 4 bases from V and 4 bases from J, leaving 11 bases between. This CDR3 is CASSFSGGYEQYF. In DNA, the CDR3 is TGTGCCAGCAGTTTTTCCGGGGGATACGAGCAGTACTTC.

J is TRBJ1-3 and V is TRBV6-1; weak D call: TRBD1 (5 bases). Germline V CDR1 and CDR2: MNHNS, SASEGT. The CDR3 extends over 13 amino acids. Trimming took 2 bases from V and 8 from J, leaving 10 bases between them. CDR3 sequence reads: CASSEQGWDTIYF. Here the CDR3 DNA reads TGTGCCAGCAGTGAACAGGGCTGGGACACCATATATTTT.

V and J are TRBV15 and TRBJ1-4, with D perhaps matching TRBD1 (5 bases). The V end lost 1 base, the J end lost 5 bases, and 11 bases lay between the germline ends. Germline values: CDR1 LNHNV, CDR2 YYDKDF (reference sequence). The CDR3 loop spans 15 amino acids. The CDR3 here is CATSRAVTDNEKLFF. In DNA form, the CDR3 reads TGTGCCACCAGCAGAGCAGTGACAGACAATGAAAAACTGTTTTTT.

On this clone itself: At the DNA level, this CDR3 is encoded by other sequences in the same sample as well. The V and J genes are TRBV5-1 and TRBJ1-1; perhaps TRBD1 as D (5 bases). The length of the CDR3 is 15 residues. V was clipped by 3 bases and J by 0 bases, with 12 bases between them. From germline, CDR1 is SGHRS and CDR2 YFSETQ. CDR3 nucleotides: TGCGCCAGCAGCTCGTTCCGGGGGATGAACACTGAAGCTTTCTTT. Residues: CASSSFRGMNTEAFF.

The chain combines TRBV28 with TRBJ1-6; TRBD1 aligns across 7 bases. CDR1 MDHEN and CDR2 SYDVKM come from the germline V gene. The junction had 8 bases not matched to a gene; V was cut back by 4 bases and J by 8 bases. There are 15 residues in the CDR3. The CDR3 protein is CASSSPGQTYSPLHF. CDR3 DNA: TGTGCCAGCAGTTCACCGGGACAGACCTATTCACCCCTCCACTTT.

This clone showed up just a few times. The CDR3: CASRGTGQGNSPLHF. The CDR3 DNA follows: TGTGCCAGCAGGGGGACTGGACAGGGGAATTCACCCCTCCACTTT. The chain links TRBV5-6 to TRBJ1-6; 9 nucleotides line up with TRBD1. This CDR3 spans 15 amino acids. V lost 5 bases to trimming and J lost 7 bases; unmatched junction nucleotides: 7. From germline, CDR1 is SGHDT and CDR2 YYEEEE.

This clone occurred once. The gene calls are TRBV15 and TRBJ1-2; TRBD1 matches 8 bases. Germline assignment: CDR1 LNHNV and CDR2 YYDKDF (reference sequence). V shed 0 bases and J 7 bases; nucleotides not matched to a gene: 7. The CDR3 spans 15 residues. CDR3 DNA: TGTGCCACCAGCAGAGATAAGTTGGGGACAGGTGGCTACACCTTC. Its protein product is CATSRDKLGTGGYTF.